The clone carrying this T cell receptor (beta chain) was seen a single time. As yet, its antigen is unknown. Likely a read error: the CDR3 ends without its conserved phenylalanine or tryptophan. This entry is derived from a study of T cell repertoires in cytomegalovirus infection. As for the study in general: Both recently identified HLA-C-restricted and well-studied HLA-B-restricted CMV epitopes were used in the study. Evidence of both CMV infection and a matching HLA type came from public TCR beta signatures.

Whole-study findings and limits: CMV carriers with the relevant HLA were identified by cumulative public TCR beta family frequency. HLA-C-restricted TCR beta clonotypes specific for CMV led the ex vivo response.

V lost 8 bases, J lost 4 bases, and 8 bases stayed unmatched. CDR1 and CDR2 from the germline V gene are SGHTA and FQGNSA. CDR3 length equals 14 residues. A single record per CDR3 protein comes from TCRdb applying MiXCR to the reads. The table lists about 570,000 distinct CDR3 sequences, under 45% of them singletons. This receptor was taken from a human donor in good health (CMV status not recorded). Some clones in this sample may be carry-over from other donors' samples. The sequences come from cultured PBMCs, collected from culture after CMV antigen stimulation. The chain is built from TRBV7-2 and TRBJ2-7; TRBD2 agrees at 10 bases. The DNA for the CDR3 is TGTGCCAGCGCTCCGACTAGCGGGTTTTACGAGCAGTACTAC. It codes for CASAPTSGFYEQYY.